Presented here are 23 T cell receptor beta chains from one specimen sequenced in a study of identical twins. TCRdb re-analysed the 5' RACE reads in MiXCR, keeping a single row per CDR3 protein. The table lists around 1.7 million distinct CDR3 sequences, around a third of them singletons, with 0.25% to 0.3% in the top ten. Material for sequencing was cord blood. The receptor source for this set is a newborn girl in good health.

This clonotype was seen more than once but under ten times. The V gene is TRBV12-5, the J gene TRBJ2-1; possibly TRBD2 for D (6 bases). Germline-derived CDR1 and CDR2 are LGHNT and FRNRAP. The CDR3 sequence is 15 residues long. Trimming shortened V by 5 bases and J by 6 bases, and 17 bases separated the two germline ends. The CDR3 reads CASGAPERDFNEQFF. CDR3 in DNA: TGTGCTAGTGGTGCCCCCGAAAGGGACTTCAATGAGCAGTTCTTC.

This clonotype was seen more than once but under ten times. This chain connects TRBV10-3 to TRBJ2-1; tentatively, D is TRBD1 (6 bases). Trimming took 10 bases from V and 7 from J, leaving 11 bases between them. CDR3 size: 11 residues. The germline CDR1 and CDR2 sequences are ENHRY and SYGVKD. CDR3 in DNA: TGTGCCACCTTGACAGGTAATGAGCAGTTCTTC. This translates into CATLTGNEQFF.

This chain joins TRBV28 and TRBJ1-5; 8 positions agree with TRBD1. V dropped 2 bases and J dropped 4; count of bases not matched to a gene: 7. The CDR3 length is 16 residues. The germline gives CDR1 MDHEN, CDR2 SYDVKM. For the CDR3, the DNA is TGTGCCAGCAGTTTAAGGCCAGGGGGCCCGAATCAGCCCCAGCATTTT. Its protein product is CASSLRPGGPNQPQHF.

V is TRBV30 and J is TRBJ2-1; D call uncertain. V lost 0 bases to trimming and J lost 8 bases, with 5 bases between them. This CDR3 is 11 amino acids long. Germline V gene lookup returns CDR1 GTSNPN and CDR2 SVGIG (reference sequence). The CDR3 DNA is TGTGCCTGGAGTGTACCGGATGAGCAGTTCTTC. Translation gives CAWSVPDEQFF.

This clonotype appeared a few times. The V call is TRBV7-8, the J call TRBJ2-1; D not resolved. The CDR3 has 17 amino acids. The V end lost 2 bases, the J end lost 9 bases, and 23 bases lay between the germline ends. Germline V gene lookup returns CDR1 SGHVS and CDR2 FQNEAQ. In nucleotides, the CDR3 is TGTGCCAGCAGCTTAAGGTTAGTGACGCCGGGCGCATTTGAGCAGTTCTTC. Protein product: CASSLRLVTPGAFEQFF.

This clonotype occurred a few times. The V call is TRBV11-2, the J call TRBJ1-2, with 7 bases aligning to TRBD1. J lost 0 bases, V lost 5 bases, and 9 bases had no gene match. CDR1 is SGHAT and CDR2 is FQNNGV in the germline V gene. CDR3 length equals 16 residues. CDR3 region: CASSPRGTVANYGYTF. In nucleotides, the CDR3 is TGTGCCAGCAGCCCCAGAGGGACAGTAGCTAACTATGGCTACACCTTC.

In its sample, this clonotype was seen a few times. The rearrangement links TRBV29-1 to TRBJ1-1; a possible D gene is TRBD1 (6 bases). The V gene's germline CDR1 is SQVTM and CDR2 ANQGSEA. The CDR3 spans 15 residues. V gave up 6 bases and J gave up 1 base, with 18 bases separating them. The CDR3 spells CSVGTWDTENTEAFF. The CDR3 region has the DNA TGCAGCGTAGGCACTTGGGACACAGAGAACACTGAAGCTTTCTTT.

This clonotype was observed a handful of times. The rearrangement uses TRBV12-3 or TRBV12-4 and TRBJ1-5, with D hard to call. Trimming stripped 5 bases from V and 0 bases from J, with 14 bases between. This CDR3 region has 16 residues. The CDR3 DNA sequence: TGTGCCAGCAGTAATTACGGGCCGTATAGCAATCAGCCCCAGCATTTT. This encodes CASSNYGPYSNQPQHF.

V is TRBV27 and J is TRBJ2-1; D is perhaps TRBD2 (5 bases). Germline V gives CDR1 MNHEY, CDR2 SMNVEV (reference sequence). Trimming left V 6 bases short and J 8 bases short, with 14 bases between. This CDR3 is built from 13 residues. For the CDR3, the DNA is TGTGCCAGCAGCCTATCTAGCATCCATGAGCAGTTCTTC. The encoded protein is CASSLSSIHEQFF.

In this sample, this clonotype turned up many times. The chain recombines TRBV29-1 with TRBJ2-3; D is undetermined. The CDR3 spans 12 residues. The ends were cut back, 2 bases at V and 2 bases at J, with 5 bases in the middle. Germline CDR1 SQVTM, CDR2 ANQGSEA. The CDR3 sequence is CSVEINTDTQYF. CDR3 nucleotides: TGCAGCGTTGAAATTAACACAGATACGCAGTATTTT.

This clonotype showed up just a few times. The chain uses TRBV7-2 and TRBJ1-2, with 9 bases aligning to TRBD1. With V trimmed by 7 bases and J by 5 bases, 5 bases remained unmatched. Per germline, CDR1 SGHTA and CDR2 FQGNSA. CDR3 length: 13 residues. The CDR3 sequence: CASTTGGAYGYTF. The CDR3 DNA reads TGTGCCAGCACCACAGGGGGCGCGTATGGCTACACCTTC.

This clonotype has at least ten counts. CDR3 region: CSASTGIYEQYF. The CDR3 DNA sequence: TGCAGTGCTTCGACAGGGATCTACGAGCAGTACTTC. This chain links TRBV20-1 with TRBJ2-7, with 7 bases identical to TRBD1. Germline V CDR1 and CDR2: DFQATT, SNEGSKA (reference sequence). J was trimmed by 3 bases and V by 5 bases; bases with no gene match: 4. CDR3 size: 12 residues.

Worth noting for this clonotype: Given a much more abundant clone one base away, this may be a read error. The chain recombines TRBV10-3 with TRBJ1-4, with TRBD1 as a possible D gene (6 bases). Trimming left V 4 bases short and J 1 base short, with 7 bases between. Germline V gives CDR1 ENHRY, CDR2 SYGVKD. The CDR3 totals 14 residues. The CDR3 coding sequence is TGTGCCATCAGTGCGACAGGAACTAATGAAAAACTGTTTTTT. Translated: CAISATGTNEKLFF.

The chain couples TRBV20-1 to TRBJ2-2, with D perhaps matching TRBD1 (5 bases). This CDR3 comprises 13 residues. Trimming left V 0 bases short and J 4 bases short, with 6 bases between. Germline assignment: CDR1 DFQATT and CDR2 SNEGSKA (reference sequence). The CDR3 is CSARDTGTGELFF. The CDR3 region has the DNA TGCAGTGCTAGAGATACAGGCACCGGGGAGCTGTTTTTT.

The V and J genes are TRBV7-6 and TRBJ2-7, with D hard to call. V lost 2 bases and J 0 bases, leaving 11 bases between the germline ends. This CDR3 is built from 15 residues. Germline V lookup: CDR1 SGHVS, CDR2 FNYEAQ. CDR3 nucleotides: TGTGCCAGCAGCTTAAGGGATGAGAACTCCTACGAGCAGTACTTC. Translating gives CASSLRDENSYEQYF.

This clonotype was counted only a few times. The V and J genes are TRBV12-5 and TRBJ2-3; D might be TRBD2 (6 bases). Germline CDR1 and CDR2: LGHNT and FRNRAP. This CDR3 region has 13 residues. V gave up 11 bases and J gave up 0 bases, with 12 bases separating them. CDR3: CAPRGLSTDTQYF. The CDR3, as DNA: TGTGCTCCGCGAGGACTAAGCACAGATACGCAGTATTTT. Drawing the rest from reference TRBV12-5 and TRBJ2-3, the complete variable domain is DARVTQTPRHKVTEMGQEVTMRCQPILGHNTVFWYRQTMMQGLELLAYFRNRAPLDDSGMPKDRFSAEMPDATLATLKIQPSEPRDSAVYFCAPRGLSTDTQYFGPGTRLTVL.

The J gene is TRBJ2-1, the V gene TRBV6-1; 9 positions agree with TRBD1. CDR1 is MNHNS and CDR2 is SASEGT in the germline V gene. CDR3 length: 13 residues. The junction had 4 bases not matched to a gene; V was cut back by 7 bases and J by 6 bases. The CDR3 DNA follows: TGTGCCAGCATCAGGGACAGGGTCAATGAGCAGTTCTTC. Amino acids: CASIRDRVNEQFF.

Remarks on this clonotype: Germline is not matched at one junction end, which may reflect a read error. The rearrangement joins TRBV6-5 to TRBJ2-4; a weak D match, TRBD1 (5 bases). CDR3 length: 16 residues. Germline V CDR1 and CDR2: MNHEY, SVGAGI. CDR3 sequence: CAGSYSRAGAKNIQYF. CDR3 DNA: TGTGCCGGCAGTTACTCGAGAGCAGGGGCCAAAAACATTCAGTACTTC.

This clonotype was counted a few times. V and J are TRBV3-1 and TRBJ2-5; D not certain. Per the germline V gene, CDR1 is LGHDT and CDR2 is YNNKEL (reference sequence). CDR3 length equals 14 residues. Trimming cost V 1 base and J 2 bases, with 8 bases left between them. CDR3 sequence: CASSQVDVQETQYF. CDR3 nucleotides: TGTGCCAGCAGCCAAGTCGACGTACAAGAGACCCAGTACTTC.

The rearrangement links TRBV6-6 to TRBJ1-6; D gene ambiguous. V gave up 4 bases and J gave up 8 bases, with 12 bases separating them. CDR1 and CDR2 from the germline V gene are MNHNY and SVGAGI (reference sequence). CDR3 length: 14 residues. For the CDR3, the DNA is TGTGCCAGCAGTTTTGCGGGATTTGATTCACCCCTCCACTTT. The encoded protein is CASSFAGFDSPLHF.

This clonotype was detected many times. The CDR3: CSARDTMGREETQYF. The DNA of the CDR3 is TGCAGTGCTAGAGATACAATGGGCAGGGAAGAGACCCAGTACTTC. The rearrangement links TRBV20-1 to TRBJ2-5, with D possibly matching TRBD1 (5 bases). The CDR3 is 15 residues long. Trimming cost V 0 bases and J 3 bases, with 14 bases left between them. Germline CDR1 is DFQATT and CDR2 is SNEGSKA (reference sequence).

This clonotype has just a few counts. V and J are TRBV7-2 and TRBJ1-1; TRBD1 might be the D (6 bases). The germline V gene encodes CDR1 SGHTA and CDR2 FQGNSA. V lost 0 bases, J lost 0 bases, and 8 bases lay in between. The CDR3 runs 15 residues. The CDR3 loop reads CASSLAGTMNTEAFF. CDR3 coding DNA: TGTGCCAGCAGCTTAGCCGGGACAATGAACACTGAAGCTTTCTTT.

In this sample, this clonotype turned up a few times. The CDR3 DNA is TGTGCCAGCAGCCAAGTTTTCAGCGGGGAGGATACGCAGTATTTT. It specifies CASSQVFSGEDTQYF. The chain joins TRBV3-1 to TRBJ2-3; TRBD2 matches 7 bases. Germline trimming cut 1 base from V and 6 bases from J; bases unmatched to any gene: 7. The CDR3 is 15 amino acids. Germline lookup yields CDR1 LGHDT and CDR2 YNNKEL (reference sequence).